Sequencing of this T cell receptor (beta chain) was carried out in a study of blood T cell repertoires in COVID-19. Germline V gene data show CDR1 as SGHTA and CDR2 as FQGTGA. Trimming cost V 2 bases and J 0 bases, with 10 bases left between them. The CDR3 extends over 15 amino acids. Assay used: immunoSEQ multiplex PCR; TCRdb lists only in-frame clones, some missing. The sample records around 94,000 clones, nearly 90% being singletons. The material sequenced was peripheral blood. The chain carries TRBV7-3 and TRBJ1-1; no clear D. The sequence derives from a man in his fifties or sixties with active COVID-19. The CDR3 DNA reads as TGTGCCAGCAGCTTAGCAGGAAAGCTGAACACTGAAGCTTTCTTT. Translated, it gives CASSLAGKLNTEAFF.